This section outlines one TCR beta chain sequence together with its context. The record originates from a study of blood T cell repertoires in COVID-19. Study background: From the United States, Italy and Spain came samples of acute and convalescent COVID-19. T cells, B-cell-depleted T cells, or PBMCs supplied cDNA or gDNA.

Between the trimmed V and J ends, which lost 4 bases and 5 bases, there was a span of 11 bases. This CDR3 is 13 amino acids long. From germline, CDR1 is SGHAT and CDR2 FQNNGV. Study processing details: Reference gene primer amplification yielded estimated nucleated cell counts. Data came from immunoSEQ multiplex PCR; TCRdb stores just in-frame clones and leaves some out. V and J calls and clone size are copied from that table; D and trimming were computed from the DNA. This sample yields about 76,000 clones, of which roughly 84% are seen a single time; roughly 30% belongs to the top ten. The sample taken for sequencing was peripheral blood. V usage is TRBV11-2 and J usage is TRBJ1-1, with D unclear. The clonotype comes from an elderly woman with active or convalescent COVID-19. The CDR3 nucleotides are TGTGCCAGCAGCTCTCTGACGGGAACTGAAGCTTTCTTT. Residues: CASSSLTGTEAFF.